The text below deals with one T cell receptor beta chain. The data originate from a study of blood T cell repertoires in COVID-19. On the study more broadly: COVID-19 samples collected from the United States, Italy and Spain covered acute and convalescent phases. PBMCs, B-cell-depleted T cells, or T cells were the source of the cDNA or gDNA that made up the material.

Per the original data handling: Nucleated cell number was recorded as an estimate derived from reference gene primer amplification. Assay: immunoSEQ multiplex PCR; the TCRdb copy retains only in-frame clones and omits some. That table gives V, J and clone size, and the DNA gave D and trimming. This sample has 100,000 to 150,000 clones, with about 80% found just once. The germline CDR1 and CDR2 sequences are MNHEY and SMNVEV (reference sequence). This CDR3 is built from 15 residues. With 5 bases removed from V and 2 bases from J, the gap between germline ends came to 16 bases. The rearrangement joins TRBV27 to TRBJ2-7; TRBD1 is a possible D gene (6 bases). Sequencing input: peripheral blood. This clonotype was sampled from a man in his forties or fifties with active or convalescent COVID-19. CDR3 amino acids: CASSTKGTLTYEQYF. Written as DNA, the CDR3 is TGTGCCAGCAGTACAAAGGGGACATTGACCTACGAGCAGTACTTC.